The present TCR beta chain was sequenced within a study of T cell responses to AZD1222 COVID-19 vaccine. Regarding this clone: Its specificity is not known.

V gave up 0 bases and J gave up 1 base, with 3 bases separating them. The CDR3 has 13 residues. Germline CDR1 reads SGHDN; CDR2 reads FVKESK. TCRdb's table, derived via immunoSEQ multiplex PCR, lists solely in-frame clones and lacks some. The sample records roughly 87,000 clones, around 89% being singletons. Study-level results: Repertoires were obtained solely post-peak T cell response.

The study pooled second doses at about 4 or about 12 weeks. The sequence was obtained from an adult who received the AZD1222 COVID-19 vaccine. The chain has TRBV14 and TRBJ1-2; D is undetermined. This specimen consisted of peripheral blood, obtained 28 days after the second AZD1222 dose. In nucleotides, the CDR3 is TGTGCCAGCAGCCAAGAAGTTAACTATGGCTACACCTTC. Its translation: CASSQEVNYGYTF. The variable domain in full, with the rest retrieved from reference TRBV14 and TRBJ1-2, is EAGVTQFPSHSVIEKGQTVTLRCDPISGHDNLYWYRRVMGKEIKFLLHFVKESKQDESGMPNNRFLAERTGGTYSTLKVQPAELEDSGVYFCASSQEVNYGYTFGSGTRLTVV.